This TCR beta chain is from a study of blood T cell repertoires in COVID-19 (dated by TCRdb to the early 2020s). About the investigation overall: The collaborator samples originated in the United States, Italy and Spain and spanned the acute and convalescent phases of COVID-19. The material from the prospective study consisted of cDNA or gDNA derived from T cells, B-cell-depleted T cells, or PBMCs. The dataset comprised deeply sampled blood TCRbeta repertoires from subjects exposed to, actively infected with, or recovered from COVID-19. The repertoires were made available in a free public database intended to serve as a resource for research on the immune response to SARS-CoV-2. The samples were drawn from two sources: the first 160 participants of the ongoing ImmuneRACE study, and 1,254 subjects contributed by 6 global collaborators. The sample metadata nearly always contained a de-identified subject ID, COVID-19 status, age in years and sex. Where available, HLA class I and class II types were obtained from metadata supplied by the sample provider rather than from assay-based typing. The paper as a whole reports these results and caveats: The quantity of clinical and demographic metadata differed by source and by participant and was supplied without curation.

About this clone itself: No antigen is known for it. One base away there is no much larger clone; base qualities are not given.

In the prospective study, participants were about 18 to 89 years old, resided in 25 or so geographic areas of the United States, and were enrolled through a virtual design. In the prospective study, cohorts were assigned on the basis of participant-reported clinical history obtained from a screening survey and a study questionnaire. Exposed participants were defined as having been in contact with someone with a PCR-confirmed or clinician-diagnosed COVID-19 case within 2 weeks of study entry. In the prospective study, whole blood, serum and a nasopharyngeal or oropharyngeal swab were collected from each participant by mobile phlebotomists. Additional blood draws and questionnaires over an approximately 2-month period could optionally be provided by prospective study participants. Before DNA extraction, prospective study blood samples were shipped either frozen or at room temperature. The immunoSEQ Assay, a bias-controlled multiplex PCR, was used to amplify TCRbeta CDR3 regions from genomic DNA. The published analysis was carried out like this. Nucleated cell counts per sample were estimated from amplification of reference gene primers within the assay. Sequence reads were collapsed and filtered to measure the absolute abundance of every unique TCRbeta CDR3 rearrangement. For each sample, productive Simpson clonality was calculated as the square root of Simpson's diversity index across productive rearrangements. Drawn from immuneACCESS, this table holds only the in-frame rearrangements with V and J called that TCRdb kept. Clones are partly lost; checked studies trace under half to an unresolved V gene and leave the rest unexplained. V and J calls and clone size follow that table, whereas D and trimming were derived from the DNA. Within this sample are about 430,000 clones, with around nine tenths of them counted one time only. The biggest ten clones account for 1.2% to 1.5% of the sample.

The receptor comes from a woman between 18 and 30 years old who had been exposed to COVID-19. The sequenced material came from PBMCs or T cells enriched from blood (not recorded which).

CDR3 reads: CASSPGQGYGYTF. The DNA sequence follows: TGTGCCAGCAGCCCGGGACAGGGATACGGCTACACCTTC. Rearrangement joined TRBV5-6 to TRBJ1-2, and 9 bases in between align with TRBD1. Inclusive of the bounding cysteine and phenylalanine, the CDR3 is 13 residues long. Kept here is only the CDR3 DNA, which spans 39 bases and is read in frame from base 1. Reading the germline V gene gives CDR1 SGHDT and CDR2 YYEEEE. Germline trimming amounts to 4 bases on V and 8 bases on J, with 6 as the count of junction bases outside the gene matches.